The following is a T cell receptor (beta chain) sequence with its context. A much larger clone lies a single base off, so this may be a read error. A second about 7 to 11 cycle PCR used barcoded and J-beta primers. Per sample, CDR3-containing paired-end reads numbered at least 2.5 million. TCRdb processed the 5' RACE reads anew with MiXCR; each CDR3 protein has one entry. The sample consists of about 970,000 distinct CDR3 sequences, 51% of them appearing once. The germline CDR1 and CDR2 sequences are SNHLY and FYNNEI. V lost 6 bases and J lost 9; bases outside the gene matches: 13. CDR3 length: 15 amino acids. These data originate in a study of blood T cells in healthy people across ages.

V is TRBV2 and J is TRBJ2-1, with 8 bases identical to TRBD2. This clonotype originated in a woman in her sixties or seventies in good health. Sequencing was performed on blood. The CDR3 DNA follows: TGTGCCAGCAGCGCTGGACGAGCGGGAGATGGTGAGCAGTTCTTC. Amino acid sequence: CASSAGRAGDGEQFF.